This T cell receptor beta chain comes out of a study of blood T cell repertoires in COVID-19. Study context: From the United States, Italy and Spain came samples of acute and convalescent COVID-19. The cDNA or gDNA used as material had been derived from T cells, B-cell-depleted T cells, or PBMCs.

The germline V gene encodes CDR1 SGHNT and CDR2 YYREEE (reference sequence). V lost 4 bases to trimming and J lost 4 bases, with 14 bases between them. This CDR3 has 15 amino acids. The table came from immunoSEQ multiplex PCR; TCRdb's copy has only in-frame clones and leaves some out. The sample records 55,000 to 80,000 clones, nearly 90% being singletons. This clone was detected only once. The clonotype originates from a man over 45 with acute or convalescent COVID-19. V is TRBV5-4 and J is TRBJ1-4; D is possibly TRBD1 (6 bases). The sequencing sample was made of peripheral blood. Written as DNA, the CDR3 is TGTGCCAGCAGCGACAGTCAGGGGAGTAATGAAAAACTGTTTTTT. Encoded protein: CASSDSQGSNEKLFF. Based on the CDR3 plus reference TRBV5-4 and TRBJ1-4, the full variable domain is ETGVTQSPTHLIKTRGQQVTLRCSSQSGHNTVSWYQQALGQGPQFIFQYYREEENGRGNFPPRFSGLQFPNYSSELNVNALELDDSALYLCASSDSQGSNEKLFFGSGTQLSVL.